These 18 T cell receptor beta chains came from one sample sequenced in a study of T-cell memory formation after mild COVID-19. TCRdb itself ran the 5' RACE reads through MiXCR, one entry per CDR3 protein. The sample contains some 260,000 distinct CDR3 sequences, around 15% of which appear only once. The sequenced material came from PBMCs or a T cell subset sorted from them (not recorded which). These receptors all stem from a man younger than 35 who had mild COVID-19 (a few samples of this study predate the infection). Cell type and time point are not known.

The CDR3 DNA reads as TGTGCCAGCAGCCAAGCTGGGGGAGCAACAGATACGCAGTATTTT. As protein: CASSQAGGATDTQYF. The chain links TRBV4-2 to TRBJ2-3; D tentatively reads TRBD1 or TRBD2 (5 bases each). CDR1 is LGHNA, CDR2 YNFKEQ, per germline. V lost 1 base and J lost 3, with 11 bases in between. CDR3 length equals 15 residues.

This clonotype was seen more than once but under ten times. The V and J genes are TRBV12-3 or TRBV12-4 and TRBJ2-2; TRBD1 matches 9 bases. Losses at the gene ends were 5 bases for V and 4 bases for J; bases not matched to a gene: 11. The CDR3 is made up of 17 amino acids. The CDR3 spells CASSLHPGQGLTGELFF. The CDR3 bases are TGTGCCAGCAGTCTACACCCGGGACAGGGACTCACCGGGGAGCTGTTTTTT.

This clonotype has more than one count but fewer than ten. The chain employs TRBV5-6 and TRBJ2-5, with D unresolved. Germline loops: CDR1 SGHDT, CDR2 YYEEEE. V lost 4 bases and J lost 2, with 12 bases in between. The CDR3 runs to 14 residues. The CDR3 nucleotides read TGTGCCAGCAGCCGTTCCGGGTTGCAAGAGACCCAGTACTTC. Translation: CASSRSGLQETQYF. Using reference TRBV5-6 and TRBJ2-5 for the parts outside the CDR3, the full variable domain is DAGVTQSPTHLIKTRGQQVTLRCSPKSGHDTVSWYQQALGQGPQFIFQYYEEEERQRGNFPDRFSGHQFPNYSSELNVNALLLGDSALYLCASSRSGLQETQYFGPGTRLLVL.

The sample holds a few counts of this clonotype. The chain has TRBV7-3 and TRBJ2-1, with 9 bases that match TRBD1. This CDR3 region has 15 residues. Unmatched junction bases numbered 6, after V lost 5 bases and J lost 4 bases. Germline-derived CDR1 and CDR2 are SGHTA and FQGTGA. The CDR3 region is CASSLSGTGYNEQFF. The CDR3 nucleotides read TGTGCCAGCAGCCTAAGCGGGACAGGGTACAATGAGCAGTTCTTC.

The V call is TRBV6-6, the J call TRBJ1-2, with TRBD1 identical over 9 bases. The CDR3 consists of 11 residues. CDR1 MNHNY and CDR2 SVGAGI come from the germline V gene (reference sequence). Trimming cost V 11 bases and J 2 bases; bases outside gene matches: 0. As DNA, the CDR3 is TGTGCCGGACAGGGGAACTATGGCTACACCTTC. This codes for CAGQGNYGYTF.

The V call is TRBV19, the J call TRBJ1-5, with D unresolved. Germline CDR1 is LNHDA and CDR2 is SQIVND (reference sequence). Trimming stripped 5 bases from V and 2 bases from J, with 13 bases between. The CDR3 consists of 15 residues. This CDR3 reads CASSANTLGNQPQHF. Here the CDR3 DNA reads TGTGCCAGTAGTGCGAACACCCTGGGCAATCAGCCCCAGCATTTT. Together with reference TRBV19 and TRBJ1-5, the CDR3 gives the full variable domain: DGGITQSPKYLFRKEGQNVTLSCEQNLNHDAMYWYRQDPGQGLRLIYYSQIVNDFQKGDIAEGYSVSREKKESFPLTVTSAQKNPTAFYLCASSANTLGNQPQHFGDGTRLSIL.

This clonotype was picked up many times. The gene calls are TRBV5-1 and TRBJ1-6; 12 positions match TRBD1. There are 16 residues in the CDR3. The junction had 10 bases not matched to a gene; V was cut back by 6 bases and J by 9 bases. The germline gives CDR1 SGHRS, CDR2 YFSETQ. This CDR3 is CASKQDGTGGFSPLHF. The CDR3 DNA reads TGCGCCAGCAAGCAAGATGGGACAGGGGGCTTTTCACCCCTCCACTTT.

The rearrangement links TRBV7-2 to TRBJ1-5; tentatively, D is TRBD1 (5 bases). The germline gives CDR1 SGHTA, CDR2 FQGNSA. Trimming shortened V by 0 bases and J by 4 bases, and 10 bases separated the two germline ends. The CDR3 has 15 amino acids. As DNA, the CDR3 is TGTGCCAGCAGCTTAGCGTATGGGGGGAATCAGCCCCAGCATTTT. Encoded protein: CASSLAYGGNQPQHF.

In this sample, this clonotype turned up a few times. The chain links TRBV7-2 to TRBJ2-3; TRBD2 matches at 10 bases. The germline gives CDR1 SGHTA, CDR2 FQGNSA. CDR3 length: 15 residues. With 4 bases clipped from V and 8 bases from J, the junction kept 9 bases outside the gene matches. CDR3 region: CASSSSTSGWGTQYF. CDR3 DNA sequence: TGTGCCAGCAGCTCCTCGACTAGCGGGTGGGGTACGCAGTATTTT.

This clonotype was counted only a few times. This chain joins TRBV7-9 and TRBJ2-7; D is perhaps TRBD1 (5 bases). The CDR3 sequence is 12 residues long. From germline, CDR1 is SEHNR and CDR2 FQNEAQ (reference sequence). V was pared by 8 bases and J by 3 bases, with 11 bases between. Written as DNA, the CDR3 is TGTGCCAGCCAAGGGGTCGGCTACGAGCAGTACTTC. Protein product: CASQGVGYEQYF.

The J gene is TRBJ1-6, the V gene TRBV7-8; D remains unclear. This CDR3 contains 16 residues. V dropped 5 bases and J dropped 9 bases, with 20 bases sitting between them. From germline, CDR1 is SGHVS and CDR2 FQNEAQ. CDR3: CASSPQSIVEVSPLHF. As DNA, the CDR3 is TGTGCCAGCAGCCCGCAGAGTATTGTGGAGGTTTCACCCCTCCACTTT.

The sample holds many counts of this clonotype. The chain employs TRBV7-9 and TRBJ1-3; D is undetermined. The CDR3 totals 15 residues. V was pared by 5 bases and J by 2 bases, with 13 bases between. Germline CDR1 reads SEHNR; CDR2 reads FQNEAQ (reference sequence). CDR3 sequence: CASSPRGEAGNTIYF. The CDR3 DNA reads TGTGCCAGCAGCCCTCGGGGAGAAGCTGGAAACACCATATATTTT.

In this sample, this clonotype turned up a few times. The chain uses TRBV19 and TRBJ1-1; D possibly corresponds to TRBD1 (5 bases). The CDR3 sequence is 13 residues long. Germline values: CDR1 LNHDA, CDR2 SQIVND (reference sequence). Trimming cost V 5 bases and J 3 bases, with 10 bases left between them. CDR3 region: CASSVGVDTEAFF. CDR3 in DNA: TGTGCCAGTAGTGTGGGGGTAGACACTGAAGCTTTCTTT. The complete variable domain, with remaining parts taken from reference TRBV19 and TRBJ1-1, reads DGGITQSPKYLFRKEGQNVTLSCEQNLNHDAMYWYRQDPGQGLRLIYYSQIVNDFQKGDIAEGYSVSREKKESFPLTVTSAQKNPTAFYLCASSVGVDTEAFFGQGTRLTVV.

This clonotype was seen only a few times. This chain joins TRBV7-2 and TRBJ2-1, with 10 bases identical to TRBD1. The CDR3 spans 14 residues. The V and J ends lost 4 bases and 6 bases, in that order; junction bases with no gene match: 3. Germline CDR1 and CDR2: SGHTA and FQGNSA. The chain's CDR3 is CASSSDRGANEQFF. The CDR3 DNA is TGTGCCAGCAGCTCGGACAGGGGGGCCAATGAGCAGTTCTTC. Together with reference TRBV7-2 and TRBJ2-1, the CDR3 gives the full variable domain: GAGVSQSPSNKVTEKGKDVELRCDPISGHTALYWYRQSLGQGLEFLIYFQGNSAPDKSGLPSDRFSAERTGGSVSTLTIQRTQQEDSAVYLCASSSDRGANEQFFGPGTRLTVL.

V and J are TRBV20-1 and TRBJ1-5; D is undetermined. The length of the CDR3 is 12 residues. The germline V gene has CDR1 DFQATT and CDR2 SNEGSKA (reference sequence). The V gene lost 1 base and the J gene lost 0 bases, with 1 base spanning the gap. The CDR3 DNA reads as TGCAGTGCTAGAGCTAGCAATCAGCCCCAGCATTTT. Its translation is CSARASNQPQHF.

This clonotype showed up just a few times. The chain employs TRBV28 and TRBJ1-5; D possibly corresponds to TRBD1 (5 bases). This CDR3 contains 16 residues. With 3 bases removed from V and 4 bases from J, the gap between germline ends came to 16 bases. Germline values: CDR1 MDHEN, CDR2 SYDVKM. The CDR3 sequence: CASSFLLRGSNQPQHF. The CDR3 nucleotides read TGTGCCAGCAGTTTTCTCCTGCGGGGCTCGAATCAGCCCCAGCATTTT.

The CDR3, as DNA: TGCGCCAGCAGCGGGTTAACACGGCAAGAGACCCAGTACTTC. This sequence encodes CASSGLTRQETQYF. J is TRBJ2-5 and V is TRBV5-1, with no clear D. Trimming left V 4 bases short and J 2 bases short, with 12 bases between. There are 14 residues in the CDR3. The germline V gene encodes CDR1 SGHRS and CDR2 YFSETQ.

This clonotype appeared a few times. The chain employs TRBV30 and TRBJ1-6; no definite D call. The CDR3 runs to 12 residues. Trimming removed 1 base from V and 5 bases from J, with 3 bases in between. Germline V gene data show CDR1 as GTSNPN and CDR2 as SVGIG (reference sequence). CDR3 protein: CAWSGDNSPLHF. The DNA for the CDR3 is TGTGCCTGGAGTGGGGATAATTCACCCCTCCACTTT.